Listed here are 18 T cell receptor beta chains from one sample, sequenced in a study of cytomegalovirus exposure and HLA in healthy donors. PCR used 60 Vbeta primers and 13 Jbeta primers. TCRdb's copy holds only in-frame clones and misses some; the assay was immunoSEQ multiplex PCR. The sample shows 100,000 to 150,000 clones, 82% of them seen only once. Sequenced: PBMCs. The receptors originated from a boy between 2 and 10 years old in good health and CMV-seronegative.

The rearrangement links TRBV2 to TRBJ1-1; D perhaps matches TRBD1 (6 bases). This CDR3 region has 13 residues. Trimming removed 4 bases from V and 11 bases from J, with 17 bases in between. Germline CDR1 is SNHLY and CDR2 is FYNNEI. As DNA, the CDR3 is TGTGCCAGCAGTGGAGCAGGGGTCGTTCGGGCTTTCTTT. Amino acid sequence: CASSGAGVVRAFF.

This clone was found a few times. This chain uses TRBV30 with TRBJ2-3; 7 nucleotides agree with TRBD2. The germline V gene encodes CDR1 GTSNPN and CDR2 SVGIG (reference sequence). The CDR3 is 13 amino acids. V lost 0 bases, J lost 4 bases, and 1 base stayed unmatched. The CDR3 DNA sequence: TGTGCCTGGAGTGTACGGGAGGCAGATACGCAGTATTTT. Residues: CAWSVREADTQYF.

The chain carries TRBV5-1 and TRBJ2-5; D call uncertain. The CDR3 is 15 residues long. Germline CDR1 is SGHRS and CDR2 is YFSETQ. The ends were cut back, 3 bases at V and 4 bases at J, with 16 bases in the middle. DNA for the CDR3: TGCGCCAGCAGCTCTGGGCTGCACGGCACAGAGACCCAGTACTTC. The encoded protein is CASSSGLHGTETQYF.

The gene calls are TRBV19 and TRBJ2-2; 12 positions match TRBD2. The trim removed 7 bases at V and 4 bases at J, leaving 10 bases unmatched. CDR1 and CDR2 (germline): LNHDA, SQIVND (reference sequence). The CDR3 has 17 amino acids. The CDR3 loop is CASTLFRGLAGTGELFF. For the CDR3, the DNA is TGTGCCAGTACTCTCTTCCGGGGACTAGCGGGCACCGGGGAGCTGTTTTTT.

V is TRBV6-1 and J is TRBJ2-5; possibly TRBD1 for D (6 bases). The DNA end lines up better with TRBJ2-7; the J call may be wrong. This CDR3 spans 14 amino acids. The V gene's germline CDR1 is MNHNS and CDR2 SASEGT. The CDR3 here is CASSVTGISYEQYF. In nucleotides, the CDR3 is TGTGCCAGCAGCGTCACAGGGATCTCCTACGAGCAGTACTTC.

J is TRBJ1-2 and V is TRBV7-9; the match to TRBD1 covers 7 bases. V was clipped by 1 base and J by 7 bases; unmatched bases: 3. CDR3 length equals 13 residues. Germline CDR1 and CDR2: SEHNR and FQNEAQ (reference sequence). CDR3 sequence (DNA): TGTGCCAGCAGCTTAGACAGGGGAGGTGGCTACACCTTC. As protein: CASSLDRGGGYTF. The full variable domain, with the rest looked up from reference TRBV7-9 and TRBJ1-2, is DTGVSQNPRHKITKRGQNVTFRCDPISEHNRLYWYRQTLGQGPEFLTYFQNEAQLEKSRLLSDRFSAERPKGSFSTLEIQRTEQGDSAMYLCASSLDRGGGYTFGSGTRLTVV.

This chain connects TRBV5-1 to TRBJ2-1, with D tentatively TRBD2 (6 bases). The CDR3 totals 14 residues. Germline V gene data show CDR1 as SGHRS and CDR2 as YFSETQ. Trimming took 5 bases from V and 5 from J, leaving 14 bases between them. This CDR3 is CASRRFGGDNEQFF. DNA for the CDR3: TGCGCCAGCAGGAGGTTCGGGGGAGACAATGAGCAGTTCTTC.

The V and J genes are TRBV7-8 and TRBJ1-5, with 7 bases that match TRBD1. Germline values: CDR1 SGHVS, CDR2 FQNEAQ. The CDR3 runs to 14 residues. The junction had 5 bases not matched to a gene; V was cut back by 3 bases and J by 6 bases. CDR3 residues: CASSFNRGGQPQHF. In DNA, the CDR3 is TGTGCCAGCAGCTTCAACAGGGGTGGTCAGCCCCAGCATTTT.

V is TRBV7-9 and J is TRBJ1-4; a possible D gene is TRBD1 (5 bases). The length of the CDR3 is 15 residues. Germline V gives CDR1 SEHNR, CDR2 FQNEAQ (reference sequence). V lost 3 bases and J 1 base, leaving 9 bases between the germline ends. The CDR3 spells CASSLNRQTNEKLFF. The CDR3 DNA is TGTGCCAGCAGCTTGAACAGGCAAACTAATGAAAAACTGTTTTTT.

The gene calls are TRBV19 and TRBJ1-2; possible D gene TRBD1, 6 bases. V dropped 0 bases and J dropped 4 bases, with 15 bases sitting between them. Looked up from germline, CDR1 is LNHDA and CDR2 is SQIVND (reference sequence). The CDR3 totals 16 residues. DNA of the CDR3: TGTGCCAGTAGTATAGATCTAAGGGGGATCGGCTATGGCTACACCTTC. It yields the protein CASSIDLRGIGYGYTF. Filled out from reference TRBV19 and TRBJ1-2, the complete variable domain reads DGGITQSPKYLFRKEGQNVTLSCEQNLNHDAMYWYRQDPGQGLRLIYYSQIVNDFQKGDIAEGYSVSREKKESFPLTVTSAQKNPTAFYLCASSIDLRGIGYGYTFGSGTRLTVV.

V and J are TRBV21-1 and TRBJ2-2; the DNA was not compared with TRBD1, the D call given in the table. TRBV21-1 is listed as a pseudogene. The CDR3 loop spans 19 amino acids. The CDR3 loop reads CASSKACTQGARNTGELFF. Here the CDR3 DNA reads TGTGCCAGCAGCAAAGCTTGTACACAGGGGGCGCGGAACACCGGGGAGCTGTTTTTT.

Only a few counts were recorded for this clone. The J gene is TRBJ2-7, the V gene TRBV5-3; 7 nucleotides line up with TRBD1. TRBV5-3 is an ORF; its function is uncertain. V lost 4 bases and J lost 0; bases outside the gene matches: 10. This CDR3 is built from 16 residues. Here the CDR3 DNA reads TGTGCCAGAAGCGCCGCCGGGACAGCGAGCTCCTACGAGCAGTACGTC. Its protein product is CARSAAGTASSYEQYV.

The rearrangement uses TRBV6-4 and TRBJ2-1, with D tentatively TRBD2 (6 bases). Trimming removed 5 bases from V and 8 bases from J, with 19 bases in between. This CDR3 comprises 15 residues. Germline-derived CDR1 and CDR2 are MRHNA and SNTAGT. In DNA, the CDR3 is TGTGCCAGCAGTCTGGGACTGCCTGAAATTGATGAGCAGTTCTTC. It is translated as CASSLGLPEIDEQFF.

V gene TRBV11-2 combines with J gene TRBJ2-5; 7 bases align to TRBD2. The better agreement between TRBJ2-7 and the DNA end casts doubt on the J call. CDR3 length: 11 residues. In germline, CDR1 is SGHAT, CDR2 FQNNGV. The CDR3 protein is CASWGGYEQYF. The CDR3 DNA is TGTGCCAGCTGGGGGGGGTACGAGCAGTACTTC.

J is TRBJ1-2 and V is TRBV29-1; D unclear. V shed 6 bases and J shed 4 bases, with 15 bases lying between them. Germline CDR1 SQVTM, CDR2 ANQGSEA. There are 13 residues in the CDR3. The DNA of the CDR3 is TGCAGCGTGGGCGTCGGCCAGACCTATGGCTACACCTTC. This codes for CSVGVGQTYGYTF.

The genes are TRBV13 and TRBJ1-4; no reliable D call. Germline V CDR1 and CDR2: PRHDT, FYEKMQ (reference sequence). Trimming removed 2 bases from V and 7 bases from J, with 17 bases in between. This CDR3 comprises 16 residues. CDR3 coding DNA: TGTGCCAGCAGCTTATATTTAAACTGCCGCCCTGAAAAACTGTTTTTT. It yields the protein CASSLYLNCRPEKLFF.

The chain uses TRBV5-6 and TRBJ2-7, with D hard to call. The ends were cut back, 1 base at V and 2 bases at J, with 10 bases in the middle. Germline V gene sequence: CDR1 SGHDT, CDR2 YYEEEE. CDR3 length: 14 amino acids. The CDR3 loop is CASSLMEPPYEQYV. CDR3 bases: TGTGCCAGCAGCTTGATGGAGCCGCCCTACGAGCAGTACGTC.

This clone was detected only once. The chain carries TRBV4-3 and TRBJ2-7, with D hard to call. Germline V gene data show CDR1 as LGHNA and CDR2 as YSLEER. The CDR3 runs 16 residues. V was pared by 0 bases and J by 2 bases, with 14 bases between. CDR3 sequence reads: CASSQDLGGRAYEQYF. CDR3 in DNA: TGCGCCAGCAGCCAAGATTTAGGCGGCAGAGCCTACGAGCAGTACTTC.